A single sample is the source of the 18 T cell receptor beta chains below, sequenced in a study of cytomegalovirus exposure and HLA in healthy donors. Clones were sequenced by immunoSEQ multiplex PCR, and TCRdb holds only the in-frame ones, with some missing. The table has roughly 56,000 clones, roughly nine tenths seen once; the top ten hold about 1%. Material for sequencing was PBMCs. Receptor source: a man aged 18 to 35 in good health and CMV-seronegative.

The chain employs TRBV11-2 and TRBJ2-7; D may be TRBD2 (5 bases). CDR1 is SGHAT and CDR2 is FQNNGV in the germline V gene. The CDR3 is 12 residues long. Trimming stripped 2 bases from V and 3 bases from J, with 5 bases between. The CDR3 reads CASSLRGYEQYF. In DNA, the CDR3 is TGTGCCAGCAGCTTACGGGGCTACGAGCAGTACTTC.

This clone occurred once. The chain recombines TRBV5-1 with TRBJ2-7; D possibly corresponds to TRBD2 (6 bases). The germline V and J ends were trimmed by 0 bases and 0 bases, with 10 bases remaining between them. Per germline, CDR1 SGHRS and CDR2 YFSETQ. CDR3 length: 15 residues. The CDR3 reads CASSLVGTASYEQYF. CDR3 nucleotide sequence: TGCGCCAGCAGCTTGGTGGGGACTGCCTCCTACGAGCAGTACTTC.

This chain uses TRBV9 with TRBJ2-7; TRBD1 agrees at 7 bases. V was pared by 4 bases and J by 0 bases, with 4 bases of the junction left unmatched. Germline V gives CDR1 SGDLS, CDR2 YYNGEE. The CDR3 totals 14 residues. CDR3 region: CASSPRTGSYEQYF. The CDR3 nucleotides are TGTGCCAGCAGCCCAAGGACAGGCTCCTACGAGCAGTACTTC.

The chain has TRBV2 and TRBJ2-7, with TRBD1 as a possible D gene (5 bases). The V end was cut by 7 bases, the J end by 3 bases, with 10 bases between. Germline CDR1 reads SNHLY; CDR2 reads FYNNEI. The CDR3 is 12 residues long. CDR3: CASTRQSYEQYF. As DNA, the CDR3 is TGTGCCAGCACACGACAGAGCTACGAGCAGTACTTC. Based on the CDR3 plus reference TRBV2 and TRBJ2-7, the full variable domain is EPEVTQTPSHQVTQMGQEVILRCVPISNHLYFYWYRQILGQKVEFLVSFYNNEISEKSEIFDDQFSVERPDGSNFTLKIRSTKLEDSAMYFCASTRQSYEQYFGPGTRLTVT.

The chain carries TRBV7-3 and TRBJ1-2, with 9 nucleotides matching TRBD1. CDR3 length equals 14 residues. Germline lookup yields CDR1 SGHTA and CDR2 FQGTGA. J was trimmed by 8 bases and V by 0 bases; bases with no gene match: 4. The CDR3 coding sequence is TGTGCCAGCAGCTTAACAAGGACAGGGGTCGGCTACACCTTC. It is translated as CASSLTRTGVGYTF.

The V gene is TRBV4-3, the J gene TRBJ2-1; tentative D call: TRBD2 (5 bases). Trimming left V 5 bases short and J 5 bases short, with 10 bases between. The length of the CDR3 is 13 residues. CDR1 is LGHNA and CDR2 is YSLEER in the germline V gene. The CDR3 spells CASSLSRDNEQFF. The CDR3 DNA follows: TGCGCCAGCAGCTTATCGAGGGACAATGAGCAGTTCTTC.

Only a few counts were recorded for this clone. The chain uses TRBV6-4 and TRBJ2-1; D gene ambiguous. Trimming stripped 8 bases from V and 5 bases from J, with 13 bases between. CDR1 and CDR2 from the germline V gene are MRHNA and SNTAGT. The length of the CDR3 is 13 residues. The CDR3 spells CASGETENNEQFF. For the CDR3, the DNA is TGTGCCAGCGGAGAGACGGAGAACAATGAGCAGTTCTTC.

The CDR3 is CASNRDRPRNEQFF. For the CDR3, the DNA is TGTGCCAGCAACCGGGACAGACCACGCAATGAGCAGTTCTTC. The V call is TRBV7-2, the J call TRBJ2-1, with 7 bases aligning to TRBD1. The CDR3 runs to 14 residues. The V segment lost 7 bases and the J segment 6 bases; nucleotides outside the gene matches: 9. Germline-derived CDR1 and CDR2 are SGHTA and FQGNSA.

The chain combines TRBV6-1 with TRBJ2-3; maybe TRBD2 (6 bases). V lost 4 bases and J 2 bases, leaving 16 bases between the germline ends. CDR1 is MNHNS and CDR2 is SASEGT in the germline V gene. The CDR3 has 16 amino acids. CDR3 protein: CASSVSAGPHTDTQYF. The CDR3 DNA reads TGTGCCAGCAGTGTATCGGCGGGACCACACACAGATACGCAGTATTTT.

This chain uses TRBV5-1 with TRBJ2-5; 13 nucleotides agree with TRBD2. The V segment lost 7 bases and the J segment 3 bases; nucleotides outside the gene matches: 6. Germline-derived CDR1 and CDR2 are SGHRS and YFSETQ. The CDR3 consists of 15 residues. CDR3 residues: CASAIGTSGKETQYF. The CDR3 bases are TGCGCCAGCGCCATAGGGACTAGCGGGAAAGAGACCCAGTACTTC.

DNA of the CDR3: TGCGCCAGCAGCCAAGGTACAAATAGACAAGATACGCAGTATTTT. Translating gives CASSQGTNRQDTQYF. This sequence joins TRBV4-1 and TRBJ2-3; D remains ambiguous. CDR3 length: 15 residues. Trimming removed 1 base from V and 5 bases from J, with 13 bases in between. CDR1 is MGHRA and CDR2 is YSYEKL in the germline V gene.

V is TRBV5-4 and J is TRBJ2-5, with TRBD2 matching over 7 bases. Germline lookup yields CDR1 SGHNT and CDR2 YYREEE (reference sequence). The CDR3 extends over 16 amino acids. V dropped 0 bases and J dropped 5; count of bases not matched to a gene: 10. The CDR3 bases are TGTGCCAGCAGCTTGGCGGGGCGGGAGAGTTGGGAGACCCAGTACTTC. Protein sequence: CASSLAGRESWETQYF.

J is TRBJ2-2 and V is TRBV6-6; D may be TRBD2 (5 bases). This CDR3 contains 10 residues. The V end lost 8 bases, the J end lost 7 bases, and 5 bases lay between the germline ends. CDR1 is MNHNY, CDR2 SVGAGI, per germline (reference sequence). The CDR3 DNA reads as TGTGCCAGCGGAGGCGGGGAGCTGTTTTTT. It translates to CASGGGELFF.

This clone was seen only a few times. This chain links TRBV5-1 with TRBJ1-2; D ambiguous. Germline loops: CDR1 SGHRS, CDR2 YFSETQ. The CDR3 spans 14 residues. The V end was cut by 3 bases, the J end by 4 bases, with 13 bases between. CDR3 DNA sequence: TGCGCCAGCAGCTGGGCTAACGAGGGCTATGGCTACACCTTC. Amino acid sequence: CASSWANEGYGYTF.

The gene calls are TRBV7-8 and TRBJ2-7, with a weak D call TRBD2 (6 bases). Trimming left V 5 bases short and J 1 base short, with 21 bases between. Looked up from germline, CDR1 is SGHVS and CDR2 is FQNEAQ. This CDR3 region has 17 residues. CDR3 nucleotides: TGTGCCAGCAGCGCCGGAGGGCCTGGGTCTAGGTCCTACGAGCAGTACTTC. This codes for CASSAGGPGSRSYEQYF.

This chain links TRBV11-2 with TRBJ2-5; 8 bases align to TRBD2. Germline V CDR1 and CDR2: SGHAT, FQNNGV. The CDR3 has 15 residues. The junction had 4 bases not matched to a gene; V was cut back by 3 bases and J by 1 base. The CDR3 is CASSFGGTSQETQYF. The DNA of the CDR3 is TGTGCCAGCAGCTTCGGCGGGACTAGCCAAGAGACCCAGTACTTC.

The chain is built from TRBV19 and TRBJ2-3, with D perhaps matching TRBD2 (6 bases). CDR1 and CDR2 (germline): LNHDA, SQIVND (reference sequence). The V gene lost 10 bases and the J gene lost 4 bases, with 15 bases spanning the gap. The CDR3 totals 13 residues. This chain's CDR3 is CATGGLRADTQYF. DNA of the CDR3: TGTGCCACCGGAGGGCTCAGGGCAGATACGCAGTATTTT.

The J gene is TRBJ1-2, the V gene TRBV5-5; TRBD1 matches 7 bases. Germline V gene lookup returns CDR1 SGHKS and CDR2 YYEKEE (reference sequence). The CDR3 is 16 amino acids. V shed 1 base, J shed 6 bases, and the junction held 12 bases outside the gene matches. The DNA of the CDR3 is TGTGCCAGCAGCTTGTTTGCAACTCGGGACAGTAATGGCTACACCTTC. Protein product: CASSLFATRDSNGYTF.